This T cell receptor beta chain was obtained from a study of OX40 agonist ivuxolimab in advanced cancers. Study details: A male proportion of approximately 83% was recorded, with mean age roughly 62 years and range roughly 23 to 90.

The protocol was immunoSEQ multiplex PCR, while the TCRdb copy is restricted to in-frame clones and leaves out a portion. The sample holds tens of thousands of clones, 90% to 95% seen once. This sequence was found in an adult with an advanced solid tumor such as melanoma, head and neck, liver or kidney cancer. The sequencing used CD4+ or CD8+ T cells sorted from blood, collected in a trial of the OX40 agonist ivuxolimab.

The DNA of the CDR3 is TGTGCCAGCAGCTTAGGAGAGCCCTACGAGCAGTACTTC. Translation: CASSLGEPYEQYF. This chain links TRBV11-3 with TRBJ2-7, with no clear D. V was trimmed by 1 base and J by 2 bases, leaving 6 bases between them. Germline CDR1 SGHNT, CDR2 YENEEA. CDR3 length equals 13 residues.